These 10 T cell receptor beta chains share one sample of origin, sequenced in a study of T cells in Graves' hyperthyroidism and ophthalmopathy. Amplified TCR beta CDR3 regions derived from RNA transcripts. The HTBI set primed first-round TCR CDR3 RT-PCR. TCRdb ran MiXCR on the multiplex PCR reads and lists one entry per CDR3 protein. The repertoire includes about 480,000 distinct CDR3 sequences, roughly 14% of them detected once, and about a sixth sits in the top ten. What was sequenced was blood. All receptors derive from a woman under 30 with Graves' hyperthyroidism.

This sequence joins TRBV20-1 and TRBJ2-2; 11 positions match TRBD2. The length of the CDR3 is 15 residues. Germline V gene sequence: CDR1 DFQATT, CDR2 SNEGSKA (reference sequence). The V and J ends lost 5 bases and 4 bases, in that order; junction bases with no gene match: 6. As DNA, the CDR3 is TGCAGTGCTTTGACTAGCGGGGAGGGCACCGGGGAGCTGTTTTTT. This encodes CSALTSGEGTGELFF.

In its sample, this clonotype was seen many times. The rearrangement links TRBV9 to TRBJ2-5, with 10 nucleotides matching TRBD1. The V and J ends lost 4 bases and 4 bases, in that order; junction bases with no gene match: 13. The CDR3 covers 17 residues. CDR1 and CDR2 (germline): SGDLS, YYNGEE. This chain's CDR3 is CASSSPGYRDRGETQYF. CDR3 coding DNA: TGTGCCAGCAGCTCCCCCGGTTACCGGGACAGGGGAGAGACCCAGTACTTC.

This clonotype has more than one count but fewer than ten. This chain links TRBV19 with TRBJ1-3; 8 bases are a match to TRBD1. The CDR3 length is 15 residues. Looked up from germline, CDR1 is LNHDA and CDR2 is SQIVND (reference sequence). The V segment lost 5 bases and the J segment 5 bases; nucleotides outside the gene matches: 8. DNA for the CDR3: TGTGCCAGTAGTCTGCACAGGGGGATGAGAAACACCATATATTTT. It codes for CASSLHRGMRNTIYF. The full variable domain, rest sourced from reference TRBV19 and TRBJ1-3, is DGGITQSPKYLFRKEGQNVTLSCEQNLNHDAMYWYRQDPGQGLRLIYYSQIVNDFQKGDIAEGYSVSREKKESFPLTVTSAQKNPTAFYLCASSLHRGMRNTIYFGEGSWLTVV.

This clonotype has only a few counts. The chain is built from TRBV7-9 and TRBJ2-4; maybe TRBD2 (5 bases). The CDR3 loop spans 11 amino acids. V lost 4 bases and J lost 15, with 13 bases in between. Germline assignment: CDR1 SEHNR and CDR2 FQNEAQ (reference sequence). CDR3 amino acids: CASSYMGSWYF. Written as DNA, the CDR3 is TGTGCCAGCAGCTATATGGGGAGCTGGTACTTC.

J is TRBJ2-2 and V is TRBV2, with 9 bases that match TRBD1. V dropped 5 bases and J dropped 4; count of bases not matched to a gene: 8. Looked up from germline, CDR1 is SNHLY and CDR2 is FYNNEI. The CDR3 totals 16 residues. The CDR3 region is CASSSGTGSGTGELFF. For the CDR3, the DNA is TGTGCCAGCAGTTCCGGGACAGGGAGTGGCACCGGGGAGCTGTTTTTT.

The chain recombines TRBV25-1 with TRBJ2-7; a possible D gene is TRBD1 (5 bases). V dropped 6 bases and J dropped 6 bases, with 12 bases sitting between them. This CDR3 region has 12 residues. Germline loops: CDR1 MGHDK, CDR2 SYGVNS. CDR3 DNA: TGTGCCAGCAGCGGCAGGGTGTGCGAGCAGTACGTC. Its protein is CASSGRVCEQYV.

This clonotype was counted between two and nine times. The chain joins TRBV10-1 to TRBJ2-3; 10 positions match TRBD2. CDR1 is WNHNN and CDR2 is SYGVQD in the germline V gene (reference sequence). V shed 5 bases, J shed 2 bases, and the junction held 4 bases outside the gene matches. This CDR3 is 15 amino acids long. The chain's CDR3 is CASSSGRAATDTQYF. As DNA, the CDR3 is TGCGCCAGCAGTAGCGGGAGGGCCGCCACAGATACGCAGTATTTT.

This sequence joins TRBV11-3 and TRBJ2-7, with 8 bases that match TRBD2. This CDR3 contains 14 residues. The germline V gene encodes CDR1 SGHNT and CDR2 YENEEA. V lost 2 bases and J lost 3; bases outside the gene matches: 3. This chain's CDR3 is CASSLFSGIYEQYV. The CDR3 DNA is TGTGCCAGCAGCTTATTTAGCGGGATCTACGAGCAGTACGTC.

This clonotype was observed at least ten times. The chain joins TRBV13 to TRBJ1-1; TRBD1 matches at 11 bases. CDR1 PRHDT and CDR2 FYEKMQ come from the germline V gene (reference sequence). CDR3 length equals 15 residues. The ends lost 5 bases at V and 6 bases at J; junction bases unmatched: 8. DNA of the CDR3: TGTGCCAGCAGCGACCGGACAGGGGGCTTCCCTGAAGCTTTCTTT. Translated, it gives CASSDRTGGFPEAFF.

The chain links TRBV30 to TRBJ1-5; 9 bases are shared with TRBD1. The CDR3 spans 17 residues. The V gene end was trimmed by 2 bases and the J gene end by 6 bases; junction bases not matched to a gene: 14. CDR1 is GTSNPN and CDR2 is SVGIG in the germline V gene (reference sequence). The CDR3 sequence is CAWSPSRDRAFFQPQHF. In DNA, the CDR3 is TGTGCCTGGAGTCCAAGCCGGGACAGGGCTTTTTTTCAGCCCCAGCATTTT. The whole variable domain, filled in from reference TRBV30 and TRBJ1-5, reads SQTIHQWPATLVQPVGSPLSLECTVEGTSNPNLYWYRQAAGRGLQLLFYSVGIGQISSEVPQNLSASRPQDRQFILSSKKLLLSDSGFYLCAWSPSRDRAFFQPQHFGDGTRLSIL.